This TCR beta chain was sequenced during a study of PD-1 blockade in classical Hodgkin lymphoma. Study-wide points: The study reported lower baseline TCR diversity in newly diagnosed patients than in healthy donors.

Sample time point: newly diagnosed, previously untreated cHL patient sample. Researchers used magnetic negative selection to pull out pure CD4+ T cells from thawed PBMCs. This clone was seen a single time. Its specificity is unknown. CDR1 is MDHEN, CDR2 SYDVKM, per germline. The ends lost 8 bases at V and 8 bases at J; junction bases unmatched: 13. CDR3 length equals 15 residues. Repertoires were generated with immunoSEQ multiplex PCR, while TCRdb's copy carries only in-frame clones and drops some. The table records fewer than 20,000 clones, around 92% of them present only once. This clonotype was sampled from a human donor with classical Hodgkin lymphoma. Sequencing was carried out using CD4+ T cells from blood. The chain employs TRBV28 and TRBJ2-1; 9 bases match TRBD2. The CDR3 reads CASCRGSGSWDEQFF. CDR3 nucleotides: TGTGCCAGCTGCCGGGGTAGCGGGAGTTGGGATGAGCAGTTCTTC. Full variable domain (outside the CDR3, taken from reference TRBV28 and TRBJ2-1): DVKVTQSSRYLVKRTGEKVFLECVQDMDHENMFWYRQDPGLGLRLIYFSYDVKMKEKGDIPEGYSVSREKKERFSLILESASTNQTSMYLCASCRGSGSWDEQFFGPGTRLTVL.